Listed below are T cell receptor beta chains from one sample, sequenced in a study of TIL therapy for anti-PD-1-resistant metastatic lung cancer. The table came from immunoSEQ multiplex PCR; TCRdb's copy has only in-frame clones and leaves some out. The sample records approximately 12,000 clones, approximately 52% being singletons. Sequencing was performed on tumor tissue, taken at baseline. Every receptor here comes from a person aged 25 to 80 with non-small cell lung cancer. The CDR3 runs from the conserved cysteine through the conserved F or W. D genes are given only for firm matches. Size tells how often a clone was seen (once, few, many) or the class of an expanded clone, and some rows leave it out.

TRBV7-9	NA	NA	TRBJ1-3	17	CASSPRQPPSTGNTIYF	TGTGCCAGCAGCCCTCGACAACCCCCTTCAACCGGAAACACCATATATTTT
TRBV30	TRBD1	once	TRBJ2-3	16	CAWRDYRGRITDTQYF	TGTGCCTGGAGGGATTACAGGGGGCGCATCACAGATACGCAGTATTTT
TRBV6-4	NA	medium-sized	TRBJ2-2	12	CASSDAGRELFF	TGTGCCAGCAGTGACGCTGGTCGGGAGCTGTTTTTT
TRBV2	TRBD1	NA	TRBJ1-6	15	CASRGTGPWNSPLHF	TGTGCCAGCAGAGGGACAGGGCCGTGGAATTCACCCCTCCACTTT
TRBV11-2	NA	NA	TRBJ1-1	13	CASSLGANTEAFF	TGTGCCAGCAGCTTAGGCGCGAACACTGAAGCTTTCTTT
TRBV2	TRBD2	NA	TRBJ2-3	15	CASSLGGTYTDTQYF	TGTGCCAGCAGTTTGGGGGGGACCTACACAGATACGCAGTATTTT
TRBV3-1/TRBV3-2	NA	NA	TRBJ2-1	15	CASSPSDRWYNEQFF	TGTGCCAGCAGCCCATCCGACAGATGGTACAATGAGCAGTTCTTC
TRBV4-1	NA	NA	TRBJ1-3	13	CASSQDWRTGIYF	TGCGCCAGCAGCCAAGATTGGAGGACTGGCATATATTTT
TRBV19	TRBD2	NA	TRBJ2-2	14	CASSIGEGTGELFF	TGTGCCAGTAGTATAGGGGAGGGGACCGGGGAGCTGTTTTTT
TRBV14	NA	NA	TRBJ2-7	11	CASSQQKYQYF	TGTGCCAGCAGCCAACAGAAATATCAGTACTTC
TRBV27	TRBD1	NA	TRBJ1-2	17	CASSAQGSSLTNYGYTF	TGTGCCAGCAGTGCACAGGGGTCCTCTTTAACTAACTATGGCTACACCTTC
TRBV10-3	TRBD2	NA	TRBJ2-1	18	CAISAGTSGGGSYNEQFF	TGTGCCATCAGTGCCGGGACTAGCGGGGGGGGCTCCTACAATGAGCAGTTCTTC
TRBV4-1	TRBD2	NA	TRBJ2-2	16	CASSQGLAGWTGELFF	TGCGCCAGCAGCCAGGGACTAGCGGGTTGGACCGGGGAGCTGTTTTTT
TRBV12-3/TRBV12-4	NA	NA	TRBJ1-5	13	CASSLGSNQPQHF	TGTGCCAGCAGTTTGGGTAGCAATCAGCCCCAGCATTTT
TRBV6-5	NA	medium-sized	TRBJ1-1	13	CASSLGTVKATFF	TGTGCCAGCAGCCTCGGGACCGTCAAGGCGACTTTCTTT
TRBV5-1	NA	few	TRBJ2-1	15	CASSLRDKSYNEQFF	TGCGCCAGCAGCTTGAGGGACAAATCCTACAATGAGCAGTTCTTC
TRBV24-1	NA	NA	TRBJ2-7	17	CATRSITILRTQYEQYF	TGTGCCACCAGGTCGATTACGATCCTACGGACTCAGTACGAGCAGTACTTC
TRBV9	TRBD2	NA	TRBJ2-3	18	CASSVAVGLAGGADTQYF	TGTGCCAGCAGCGTAGCTGTTGGATTAGCGGGGGGGGCAGATACGCAGTATTTT
TRBV19	NA	few	TRBJ2-1	14	CASTQPSRVNEQFF	TGTGCCAGTACCCAACCATCCAGGGTCAATGAGCAGTTCTTC
TRBV19	NA	NA	TRBJ1-5	16	CASSIGGGGSNQPQHF	TGTGCCAGTAGTATAGGGGGGGGCGGTAGCAATCAGCCCCAGCATTTT
TRBV18	NA	few	TRBJ2-3	20	CASSPPLVTSGTSGTDTQYF	TGTGCCAGCTCACCACCGTTGGTAACATCGGGAACCTCCGGCACAGATACGCAGTATTTT
TRBV24-1	NA	NA	TRBJ2-7	14	CATPGMKVAYEQYF	TGTGCCACCCCTGGGATGAAGGTAGCCTACGAGCAGTACTTC
TRBV6-2/TRBV6-3	TRBD1	few	TRBJ2-7	18	CASSYSTDRTGGIYEQYF	TGTGCCAGCAGTTACTCTACGGATCGGACAGGGGGCATCTACGAGCAGTACTTC
TRBV5-6	NA	medium-sized	TRBJ1-3	14	CASSLRNSGNTIYF	TGTGCCAGCAGCCTGAGAAACTCTGGAAACACCATATATTTT
TRBV6-2/TRBV6-3	TRBD1	medium-sized	TRBJ2-3	16	CASSQQRDRGGDTQYF	TGTGCCAGCAGTCAACAACGGGACAGGGGGGGAGATACGCAGTATTTT
TRBV19	NA	NA	TRBJ1-5	14	CASAGKGERQPQHF	TGTGCCAGTGCCGGTAAGGGGGAAAGACAGCCCCAGCATTTT
TRBV6-1	NA	NA	TRBJ2-3	16	CASSEIGTYPTDTQYF	TGTGCCAGCAGTGAAATAGGGACATATCCCACAGATACGCAGTATTTT
TRBV5-1	NA	NA	TRBJ1-1	13	CASRNSRNTEAFF	TGCGCCAGCAGAAACTCCCGGAACACTGAAGCTTTCTTT
TRBV5-1	NA	NA	TRBJ1-1	14	CASSLMWGNTEAFF	TGCGCCAGCAGCTTGATGTGGGGCAACACTGAAGCTTTCTTT
TRBV5-6	NA	NA	TRBJ2-7	14	CASSGQSSGYEQYF	TGTGCCAGCAGCGGACAATCCTCGGGGTACGAGCAGTACTTC
TRBV4-2	TRBD1	NA	TRBJ1-2	14	CASSPGTADYGYTF	TGTGCCAGCAGCCCAGGGACAGCAGACTATGGCTACACCTTC
TRBV6-6	NA	few	TRBJ2-7	14	CASSSPGTDYEQYF	TGTGCCAGCAGTTCCCCAGGGACGGACTACGAGCAGTACTTC
TRBV4-1	NA	few	TRBJ1-2	15	CASSLGGGRDYGYTF	TGCGCCAGCAGCCTGGGGGGGGGCCGAGACTATGGCTACACCTTC
TRBV5-1	NA	few	TRBJ1-2	13	CASSLPWEGGYTF	TGCGCCAGCAGCTTGCCTTGGGAGGGCGGCTACACCTTC
TRBV7-9	TRBD1	NA	TRBJ2-1	16	CASSLGETGGRNEQFF	TGTGCCAGCAGCTTAGGTGAGACAGGGGGCCGGAATGAGCAGTTCTTC
TRBV5-5	NA	NA	TRBJ1-1	17	CASSLRDPRQYNTEAFF	TGTGCCAGCAGCTTGCGCGATCCTAGACAGTACAACACTGAAGCTTTCTTT
TRBV15	NA	NA	TRBJ1-1	14	CATSRTTYTTEAFF	TGTGCCACCAGCAGAACCACTTATACCACTGAAGCTTTCTTT
TRBV30	NA	NA	TRBJ2-1	11	CAGDWGNEQFF	TGTGCCGGAGACTGGGGGAACGAGCAGTTCTTC
TRBV19	NA	few	TRBJ1-3	14	CASSIPQGRTTIYF	TGTGCCAGTAGTATCCCCCAGGGCCGGACCACCATATATTTT
TRBV13	NA	NA	TRBJ2-3	11	CASSGGGTQYF	TGTGCCAGCAGCGGAGGGGGTACGCAGTATTTT
TRBV7-2	NA	few	TRBJ2-7	13	CASSLAASYEQYF	TGTGCCAGCAGCTTAGCGGCATCCTACGAGCAGTACTTC
TRBV10-3	NA	NA	TRBJ2-7	14	CAIPPGGGHYEQYF	TGTGCCATCCCTCCTGGCGGGGGACACTACGAGCAGTACTTC
TRBV19	TRBD1	NA	TRBJ2-7	13	CASSIQGAYEQYF	TGTGCCAGTAGTATACAGGGGGCCTACGAGCAGTACTTC
TRBV19	NA	NA	TRBJ2-7	14	CASSPTRSSYEQYF	TGTGCCAGTAGCCCTACACGGAGCTCCTACGAGCAGTACTTC
TRBV12-5	NA	NA	TRBJ1-2	13	CASGSHTTRGHTF	TGTGCTAGTGGCAGCCATACTACAAGGGGCCACACCTTC
TRBV7-2	TRBD2	few	TRBJ2-1	15	CASSRGSQGYNEQFF	TGTGCCAGCAGCCGCGGGAGTCAGGGCTACAATGAGCAGTTCTTC
TRBV7-8	NA	large	TRBJ2-1	15	CASSLDARSYNEQFF	TGTGCCAGCAGCTTAGACGCCCGCTCCTACAATGAGCAGTTCTTC
TRBV18	NA	few	TRBJ2-7	14	CASSPPGQSYEQYF	TGTGCCAGCTCACCACCCGGACAATCCTACGAGCAGTACTTC
TRBV11-2	TRBD1	few	TRBJ1-1	14	CASSLESGTAEAFF	TGTGCCAGCAGCTTAGAGTCCGGGACAGCGGAAGCTTTCTTT
TRBV5-1	NA	few	TRBJ1-1	14	CASSRWGGNTEAFF	TGCGCCAGCAGCCGTTGGGGAGGGAACACTGAAGCTTTCTTT
TRBV3-1/TRBV3-2	TRBD2	few	TRBJ2-5	16	CASSHRLAGAYETQYF	TGTGCCAGCAGCCATAGACTAGCGGGAGCCTATGAGACCCAGTACTTC
TRBV6-5	NA	NA	TRBJ1-6	14	CASSYHTTNSPLHF	TGTGCCAGCAGTTACCACACGACTAATTCACCCCTCCACTTT
TRBV6-5	NA	NA	TRBJ1-3	14	CASKVGEAGNTIYF	TGTGCCAGCAAAGTTGGGGAGGCTGGAAACACCATATATTTT
TRBV6-5	NA	NA	TRBJ2-7	14	CASRLGPTSYEQYF	TGTGCCAGCAGGTTGGGGCCTACCTCCTACGAGCAGTACTTC
TRBV27	TRBD2	NA	TRBJ2-3	15	CASSFLAGGTDTQYF	TGTGCCAGCAGTTTCCTAGCGGGGGGCACAGATACGCAGTATTTT
TRBV7-8	NA	NA	TRBJ1-1	13	CASSLARLTEAFF	TGTGCCAGCAGCCTCGCCCGGCTCACTGAAGCTTTCTTT
TRBV6-1	NA	medium-sized	TRBJ2-7	13	CASSESWEDEQYF	TGTGCCAGCAGTGAAAGTTGGGAGGACGAGCAGTACTTC